These 28 T cell receptor beta chains came from one sample sequenced in a study of beta chain features in type 1 diabetes. Expressed TCRB transcripts were sequenced after all isolated RNA was converted to cDNA. Clones were sequenced by immunoSEQ multiplex PCR, and TCRdb holds only the in-frame ones, with some missing. The table shows 250,000 to 300,000 clones, with 7% to 9% occurring only once. Sequenced input: central memory CD4+ T cells from blood. The receptors shown here come from a woman between 18 and 30 years old in good health.

CDR3 protein: CASSLGGHANYGYTF. CDR3 sequence (DNA): TGTGCCAGCAGTTTAGGGGGACATGCTAACTATGGCTACACCTTC. The chain is built from TRBV28 and TRBJ1-2, with D perhaps TRBD1 (6 bases). Trimming pared 2 bases from V and 0 bases from J, leaving 10 bases between. From germline, CDR1 is MDHEN and CDR2 SYDVKM. The CDR3 covers 15 residues.

This chain joins TRBV6-5 and TRBJ2-5, with TRBD2 identical over 10 bases. The CDR3 loop spans 13 amino acids. Germline V CDR1 and CDR2: MNHEY, SVGAGI. With V trimmed by 8 bases and J by 13 bases, 13 bases remained unmatched. CDR3: CASQIAGGPGWYF. In DNA, the CDR3 is TGTGCCAGCCAGATAGCGGGGGGCCCCGGTTGGTACTTC.

This clone came up a few times. This chain connects TRBV14 to TRBJ2-7; 8 bases line up with TRBD2. Germline V CDR1 and CDR2: SGHDN, FVKESK. Germline trimming cut 4 bases from V and 11 bases from J; bases unmatched to any gene: 19. The CDR3 runs 16 residues. The CDR3, as DNA: TGTGCCAGCAGCCCTCTCCGTCCTAGCGGGTCCAACTTGGAGTACTTC. It encodes CASSPLRPSGSNLEYF. The whole variable domain, filled in from reference TRBV14 and TRBJ2-7, reads EAGVTQFPSHSVIEKGQTVTLRCDPISGHDNLYWYRRVMGKEIKFLLHFVKESKQDESGMPNNRFLAERTGGTYSTLKVQPAELEDSGVYFCASSPLRPSGSNLEYFGPGTRLTVT.

In this sample, this clone turned up a few times. The chain couples TRBV27 to TRBJ2-3; a possible D gene is TRBD1 (6 bases). Germline assignment: CDR1 MNHEY and CDR2 SMNVEV (reference sequence). V lost 6 bases, J lost 2 bases, and 21 bases lay in between. This CDR3 spans 17 amino acids. Here the CDR3 reads CASSKGSHRANTDTQYF. CDR3 sequence (DNA): TGTGCCAGCAGCAAGGGCTCCCACAGGGCCAACACAGATACGCAGTATTTT.

This clone was detected a few times. Other DNA sequences in this specimen translate into the identical CDR3. This chain joins TRBV10-3 and TRBJ1-4; the D gene is possibly TRBD1 (5 bases). This CDR3 contains 15 residues. Germline V gene sequence: CDR1 ENHRY, CDR2 SYGVKD. With 2 bases removed from V and 6 bases from J, the gap between germline ends came to 13 bases. CDR3: CAISEPGRGDEKLFF. DNA of the CDR3: TGTGCCATCAGTGAGCCGGGACGGGGAGATGAAAAACTGTTTTTT.

The genes are TRBV18 and TRBJ1-1; the D is unclear. In germline, CDR1 is KGHSH, CDR2 LQKENI. Trimming removed 6 bases at V and 1 base at J, with 6 bases between. The CDR3 sequence is 12 residues long. CDR3 DNA sequence: TGTGCCAGCTCGTCAAAGAACACTGAAGCTTTCTTT. Its protein is CASSSKNTEAFF.

The J gene is TRBJ1-2, the V gene TRBV7-9; no clear D gene. Per germline, CDR1 SEHNR and CDR2 FQNEAQ (reference sequence). The length of the CDR3 is 15 residues. Trimming left V 1 base short and J 8 bases short, with 17 bases between. In DNA form, the CDR3 reads TGTGCCAGCAGCTTAGTAGCGAGGGATAGGAAGGGCTACACCTTC. This gives the protein CASSLVARDRKGYTF. Complete variable domain (other parts from reference TRBV7-9 and TRBJ1-2): DTGVSQNPRHKITKRGQNVTFRCDPISEHNRLYWYRQTLGQGPEFLTYFQNEAQLEKSRLLSDRFSAERPKGSFSTLEIQRTEQGDSAMYLCASSLVARDRKGYTFGSGTRLTVV.

This chain uses TRBV6-5 with TRBJ1-2; unclear D gene. Trimming cost V 0 bases and J 1 base, with 9 bases left between them. This CDR3 comprises 15 residues. Per the germline V gene, CDR1 is MNHEY and CDR2 is SVGAGI. The chain's CDR3 is CASSYSQLGNYGYTF. The CDR3 nucleotides read TGTGCCAGCAGTTACTCCCAATTGGGTAACTATGGCTACACCTTC.

This clone showed up just a few times. The CDR3 region has the DNA TGTGCCAGCAGCCCCCAACTGAACACCGGGGAGCTGTTTTTT. This gives the protein CASSPQLNTGELFF. The chain has TRBV11-2 and TRBJ2-2; D gene uncertain. The CDR3 has 14 amino acids. Trimming stripped 5 bases from V and 1 base from J, with 8 bases between. Germline lookup yields CDR1 SGHAT and CDR2 FQNNGV. The full variable domain, rest sourced from reference TRBV11-2 and TRBJ2-2, is EAGVAQSPRYKIIEKRQSVAFWCNPISGHATLYWYQQILGQGPKLLIQFQNNGVVDDSQLPKDRFSAERLKGVDSTLKIQPAKLEDSAVYLCASSPQLNTGELFFGEGSRLTVL.

The table lists this clone with a few counts. The chain combines TRBV5-5 with TRBJ2-5; D unclear. This CDR3 is built from 15 residues. In germline, CDR1 is SGHKS, CDR2 YYEKEE (reference sequence). V dropped 1 base and J dropped 1 base, with 11 bases sitting between them. In DNA, the CDR3 is TGTGCCAGCAGCTTGCGCGCACAGAGCCAAGAGACCCAGTACTTC. It is translated as CASSLRAQSQETQYF.

This clone came up a few times. The V call is TRBV7-8, the J call TRBJ2-3; weak D call: TRBD2 (5 bases). Germline-derived CDR1 and CDR2 are SGHVS and FQNEAQ. The V and J ends lost 5 bases and 2 bases respectively, with 14 bases between them. The CDR3 consists of 15 residues. CDR3 sequence (DNA): TGTGCCAGCAGCCGGACTCCCCTCAACACAGATACGCAGTATTTT. This sequence encodes CASSRTPLNTDTQYF.

The CDR3 nucleotides are TGTGCCAGCAGTACGGACGGCCAGCCAACCCATACGCAGTATTTT. It specifies CASSTDGQPTHTQYF. V is TRBV28 and J is TRBJ2-3, with unresolved D. V lost 5 bases to trimming and J lost 7 bases, with 19 bases between them. There are 15 residues in the CDR3. Germline loops: CDR1 MDHEN, CDR2 SYDVKM. Drawing the rest from reference TRBV28 and TRBJ2-3, the complete variable domain is DVKVTQSSRYLVKRTGEKVFLECVQDMDHENMFWYRQDPGLGLRLIYFSYDVKMKEKGDIPEGYSVSREKKERFSLILESASTNQTSMYLCASSTDGQPTHTQYFGPGTRLTVL.

A few counts support this clone. The chain links TRBV2 to TRBJ2-1, with 9 bases that match TRBD1. V was pared by 4 bases and J by 15 bases, with 13 bases of the junction left unmatched. The V gene's germline CDR1 is SNHLY and CDR2 FYNNEI. This CDR3 comprises 14 residues. CDR3 DNA: TGTGCCAGCAGTGCCGGGACAGGGATGCCCCGCCGGTTCTTC. Protein: CASSAGTGMPRRFF.

This clone appeared a few times. The chain recombines TRBV6-6 with TRBJ2-2, with D hard to call. This CDR3 has 11 amino acids. Germline CDR1 and CDR2: MNHNY and SVGAGI (reference sequence). V lost 6 bases, J lost 6 bases, and 5 bases lay in between. As DNA, the CDR3 is TGTGCCAGCAGGTACCCCGGGGAGCTGTTTTTT. It specifies CASRYPGELFF.

The chain carries TRBV9 and TRBJ2-3; a possible D gene is TRBD2 (5 bases). The V end was cut by 0 bases, the J end by 3 bases, with 11 bases between. The CDR3 sequence is 15 residues long. Germline V CDR1 and CDR2: SGDLS, YYNGEE. CDR3 bases: TGTGCCAGCAGCGTAGCGCAGCGGCGGACAGATACGCAGTATTTT. Its translation is CASSVAQRRTDTQYF.

V usage is TRBV14 and J usage is TRBJ2-2; weak D call: TRBD1 (6 bases). The CDR3 covers 14 residues. V gave up 4 bases and J gave up 4 bases, with 10 bases separating them. CDR1 and CDR2 (germline): SGHDN, FVKESK. The CDR3 DNA sequence: TGTGCCAGCAGCCGGGGGCAGGGCACCGGGGAGCTGTTTTTT. Its translation is CASSRGQGTGELFF.

The genes are TRBV29-1 and TRBJ2-7, with 14 bases matching TRBD2. This CDR3 region has 14 residues. Germline-derived CDR1 and CDR2 are SQVTM and ANQGSEA. Trimming cost V 8 bases and J 4 bases; bases outside gene matches: 7. The CDR3 here is CSTRGLAGEYEQYF. CDR3 DNA: TGCAGCACGCGGGGACTAGCGGGAGAGTACGAGCAGTACTTC.

In this sample, this clone turned up a few times. The chain joins TRBV7-2 to TRBJ2-7; the D gene is possibly TRBD2 (6 bases). Germline lookup yields CDR1 SGHTA and CDR2 FQGNSA. The V end was cut by 3 bases, the J end by 0 bases, with 12 bases between. The CDR3 has 15 residues. This CDR3 reads CASSFGGSSSYEQYF. CDR3 coding DNA: TGTGCCAGCAGCTTTGGAGGGAGCTCCTCCTACGAGCAGTACTTC.

The chain combines TRBV19 with TRBJ2-1, with 8 bases lining up with TRBD1. The J segment lost 0 bases and the V segment lost 3 bases, leaving 4 bases of the junction unmatched. This CDR3 has 16 amino acids. Germline CDR1 LNHDA, CDR2 SQIVND (reference sequence). This chain's CDR3 is CASSMRQGNSYNEQFF. CDR3 DNA sequence: TGTGCCAGTAGTATGCGACAGGGGAACTCCTACAATGAGCAGTTCTTC.

This clone has more than one count but fewer than ten. The chain couples TRBV15 to TRBJ2-5; maybe TRBD1 (5 bases). CDR1 and CDR2 (germline): LNHNV, YYDKDF (reference sequence). Trimming took 1 base from V and 5 from J, leaving 14 bases between them. The CDR3 spans 15 residues. Here the CDR3 reads CATSRGGRAEETQYF. The CDR3 DNA sequence: TGTGCCACCAGCAGAGGGGGCAGGGCAGAGGAGACCCAGTACTTC.

This clone showed up just a few times. V is TRBV4-2 and J is TRBJ1-5, with 7 nucleotides matching TRBD1. CDR1 and CDR2 (germline): LGHNA, YNFKEQ. CDR3 length equals 15 residues. J lost 5 bases, V lost 0 bases, and 4 bases had no gene match. In DNA, the CDR3 is TGTGCCAGCAGCCAAGACCCGCAGGGGGATCAGCCCCAGCATTTT. Translated, it gives CASSQDPQGDQPQHF.

This clone was detected a few times. This chain joins TRBV30 and TRBJ2-7; the D gene is possibly TRBD2 (5 bases). Trimming removed 0 bases at V and 4 bases at J, with 16 bases between. CDR1 is GTSNPN, CDR2 SVGIG, per germline (reference sequence). This CDR3 contains 15 residues. CDR3 nucleotides: TGTGCCTGGAGTGTATCCGGGGTTCCCCCTTACGAGCAGTACTTC. As protein: CAWSVSGVPPYEQYF.

This clone has a count of ten or more. The rearrangement joins TRBV6-6 to TRBJ2-3, with 10 positions matching TRBD1. With V trimmed by 6 bases and J by 2 bases, 5 bases remained unmatched. CDR3 length: 15 residues. Germline V lookup: CDR1 MNHNY, CDR2 SVGAGI (reference sequence). CDR3 sequence (DNA): TGTGCCAGCAGAGGGGACAGGGGCTTCACAGATACGCAGTATTTT. Its translation: CASRGDRGFTDTQYF.

This clone was seen a handful of times. The gene calls are TRBV7-2 and TRBJ2-4, with 10 bases lining up with TRBD1. Trimming took 5 bases from V and 7 from J; bases not matched to a gene: 5. Germline loops: CDR1 SGHTA, CDR2 FQGNSA. The CDR3 totals 14 residues. CDR3 residues: CASSLGQGVNIQYF. In DNA, the CDR3 is TGTGCCAGCAGCCTAGGACAGGGGGTGAACATTCAGTACTTC.

This clone has just a few counts. The CDR3 loop reads CASSQVAKGRGDTQYF. CDR3 in DNA: TGCGCCAGCAGCCAAGTAGCGAAGGGCAGGGGAGATACGCAGTATTTT. This rearrangement joins TRBV4-3 to TRBJ2-3, with D perhaps matching TRBD1 (6 bases). V was shortened by 1 base and J by 5 bases, with 16 bases between the two germline ends. Germline V gene lookup returns CDR1 LGHNA and CDR2 YSLEER. The CDR3 loop spans 16 amino acids.

This clone has a handful of counts. The chain is built from TRBV2 and TRBJ2-5; D possibly corresponds to TRBD2 (5 bases). Germline CDR1 reads SNHLY; CDR2 reads FYNNEI. This CDR3 has 13 amino acids. The V end lost 0 bases, the J end lost 7 bases, and 9 bases lay between the germline ends. For the CDR3, the DNA is TGTGCCAGCAGTGAAGCCCTGAGGGTGACCCAGTACTTC. The encoded protein is CASSEALRVTQYF.

This clone turned up a few times. The rearrangement links TRBV7-9 to TRBJ2-4; weak D call: TRBD2 (6 bases). V lost 4 bases, J lost 1 base, and 14 bases lay in between. CDR3 length equals 16 residues. The germline gives CDR1 SEHNR, CDR2 FQNEAQ (reference sequence). CDR3 residues: CASSSPGGLAKNIQYF. The CDR3 DNA reads as TGTGCCAGCAGCTCTCCCGGGGGTTTGGCCAAAAACATTCAGTACTTC.

In its sample, this clone was seen a few times. This chain joins TRBV28 and TRBJ2-2; possibly TRBD1 or TRBD2 for D (6 bases each). CDR1 is MDHEN and CDR2 is SYDVKM in the germline V gene. This CDR3 has 16 amino acids. V lost 6 bases and J lost 3, with 17 bases in between. For the CDR3, the DNA is TGTGCCAGCAGGACTACGGGGGCTGGGGACACCGGGGAGCTGTTTTTT. Translating it yields CASRTTGAGDTGELFF. Supplemented by reference TRBV28 and TRBJ2-2, the full variable domain reads DVKVTQSSRYLVKRTGEKVFLECVQDMDHENMFWYRQDPGLGLRLIYFSYDVKMKEKGDIPEGYSVSREKKERFSLILESASTNQTSMYLCASRTTGAGDTGELFFGEGSRLTVL.